The 23 T cell receptor beta chains given below trace back to one sample, sequenced in a study of Ad26.COV2.S vaccination and SARS-CoV-2 variants. Only in-frame clones appear in the TCRdb table, and some are missing; sequencing was by immunoSEQ multiplex PCR. The data show hundreds of thousands of clones, with roughly 84% seen just once and about 3% held by the top ten. Treatment here: over 15 received Ad26.COV2.S at low or high dose, single or two shots; five or six received placebo; per-sample allocation not given. Sampling was performed 63 days after the first vaccine or placebo injection. The sample in question was peripheral blood, obtained in a trial of Ad26.COV2.S vaccine versus placebo. The receptor source for this set is a person aged 18 to 59 who received the Ad26.COV2.S COVID-19 vaccine or a placebo.

V gene TRBV6-2 or TRBV6-3 combines with J gene TRBJ2-2; 8 bases are shared with TRBD1. The J segment lost 1 base and the V segment lost 2 bases, leaving 12 bases of the junction unmatched. This CDR3 is 19 amino acids long. CDR1 is MNHEY and CDR2 is SVGEGT in the germline V gene. The CDR3 region has the DNA TGTGCCAGCAGTTACGAATACAGGGGGGATTACTGGAACACCGGGGAGCTGTTTTTT. Its protein is CASSYEYRGDYWNTGELFF.

The chain is built from TRBV10-3 and TRBJ2-5, with TRBD1 as a possible D gene (6 bases). Germline assignment: CDR1 ENHRY and CDR2 SYGVKD. V was cut by 4 bases and J by 0 bases, with 9 bases left in between. The CDR3 consists of 14 residues. CDR3 sequence (DNA): TGTGCCATCAGTGGGGACATGAACCAAGAGACCCAGTACTTC. It translates to CAISGDMNQETQYF.

The V call is TRBV5-6, the J call TRBJ2-7; 7 bases are a match to TRBD1. CDR1 is SGHDT and CDR2 is YYEEEE in the germline V gene. This CDR3 is built from 14 residues. V shed 4 bases and J 3 bases; nucleotides not matched to a gene: 7. CDR3 bases: TGTGCCAGCAGCAGGTCCCGGGACAGCTACGAGCAGTACTTC. Its protein product is CASSRSRDSYEQYF.

The rearrangement uses TRBV5-1 and TRBJ2-5, with a weak D call TRBD1 (6 bases). The CDR3 runs 14 residues. Trimming left V 3 bases short and J 5 bases short, with 14 bases between. Per germline, CDR1 SGHRS and CDR2 YFSETQ. The CDR3, as DNA: TGCGCCAGCAGCTCCCAGACAGGCAGGGAGACCCAGTACTTC. It yields the protein CASSSQTGRETQYF.

The V call is TRBV19, the J call TRBJ2-1; 10 bases fit TRBD2. The V and J ends lost 5 bases and 6 bases, in that order; junction bases with no gene match: 4. CDR3 length: 14 residues. Germline V gives CDR1 LNHDA, CDR2 SQIVND (reference sequence). CDR3 nucleotides: TGTGCCAGTAGTGTAGCGGGGGGCCCCAATGAGCAGTTCTTC. Protein sequence: CASSVAGGPNEQFF. Combining the CDR3 with reference TRBV19 and TRBJ2-1 gives the whole variable domain DGGITQSPKYLFRKEGQNVTLSCEQNLNHDAMYWYRQDPGQGLRLIYYSQIVNDFQKGDIAEGYSVSREKKESFPLTVTSAQKNPTAFYLCASSVAGGPNEQFFGPGTRLTVL.

This chain joins TRBV5-6 and TRBJ1-1; 8 bases align to TRBD1. Trimming removed 3 bases from V and 0 bases from J; junction bases left unmatched: 4. This CDR3 comprises 15 residues. Germline lookup yields CDR1 SGHDT and CDR2 YYEEEE. The chain's CDR3 is CASSWTGLMNTEAFF. CDR3 sequence (DNA): TGTGCCAGCAGCTGGACAGGGCTCATGAACACTGAAGCTTTCTTT.

The chain combines TRBV2 with TRBJ2-7, with TRBD2 identical over 11 bases. This CDR3 has 16 amino acids. The J segment lost 3 bases and the V segment lost 6 bases, leaving 10 bases of the junction unmatched. Germline-derived CDR1 and CDR2 are SNHLY and FYNNEI. CDR3 coding DNA: TGTGCCAGCAGGCCCGCCCGACTAGCGGGGAACTACGAGCAGTACTTC. It codes for CASRPARLAGNYEQYF. Filled out from reference TRBV2 and TRBJ2-7, the complete variable domain reads EPEVTQTPSHQVTQMGQEVILRCVPISNHLYFYWYRQILGQKVEFLVSFYNNEISEKSEIFDDQFSVERPDGSNFTLKIRSTKLEDSAMYFCASRPARLAGNYEQYFGPGTRLTVT.

The V call is TRBV19, the J call TRBJ2-4; TRBD1 matches at 9 bases. Germline assignment: CDR1 LNHDA and CDR2 SQIVND (reference sequence). The CDR3 contains 13 residues. V gave up 4 bases and J gave up 7 bases; unmatched junction bases: 2. CDR3 bases: TGTGCCAGTAGTAATGGACAGGGGAACATTCAGTACTTC. This gives the protein CASSNGQGNIQYF.

The chain carries TRBV7-9 and TRBJ1-2; TRBD1 might be the D (6 bases). Germline CDR1 SEHNR, CDR2 FQNEAQ (reference sequence). CDR3 length: 14 residues. With 0 bases removed from V and 2 bases from J, the gap between germline ends came to 7 bases. CDR3 sequence reads: CASSLATGNYGYTF. The CDR3 region has the DNA TGTGCCAGCAGCTTAGCGACAGGAAACTATGGCTACACCTTC.

This chain uses TRBV30 with TRBJ1-1, with a weak D call TRBD1 (6 bases). V was pared by 2 bases and J by 4 bases, with 8 bases between. This CDR3 has 12 residues. The germline gives CDR1 GTSNPN, CDR2 SVGIG (reference sequence). The CDR3 sequence: CAWSHRATEAFF. The CDR3 DNA reads TGTGCCTGGAGTCACAGGGCCACTGAAGCTTTCTTT. Supplemented by reference TRBV30 and TRBJ1-1, the full variable domain reads SQTIHQWPATLVQPVGSPLSLECTVEGTSNPNLYWYRQAAGRGLQLLFYSVGIGQISSEVPQNLSASRPQDRQFILSSKKLLLSDSGFYLCAWSHRATEAFFGQGTRLTVV.

The chain is built from TRBV7-2 and TRBJ2-1; TRBD2 matches at 7 bases. The V gene's germline CDR1 is SGHTA and CDR2 FQGNSA. This CDR3 has 16 amino acids. The V gene end was trimmed by 1 base and the J gene end by 6 bases; junction bases not matched to a gene: 9. CDR3 in amino acids: CASSLDRPSGRNEQFF. Here the CDR3 DNA reads TGTGCCAGCAGCTTAGATAGGCCTAGCGGCCGCAATGAGCAGTTCTTC.

V usage is TRBV24-1 and J usage is TRBJ2-7; 7 bases fit TRBD2. Germline loops: CDR1 KGHDR, CDR2 SFDVKD. V trimming: 11 bases; J trimming: 3 bases; junction bases outside the gene matches: 9. The CDR3 covers 13 residues. CDR3 DNA sequence: TGTGCCAGGCCCATTGGGGGGGACTACGAGCAGTACTTC. It codes for CARPIGGDYEQYF.

V is TRBV6-5 and J is TRBJ1-1; D is unclear. There are 15 residues in the CDR3. Trimming took off 0 bases at V and 7 bases at J, with 15 bases between the two ends. The germline V gene encodes CDR1 MNHEY and CDR2 SVGAGI. CDR3 amino acids: CASSYSLRELDEAFF. CDR3 sequence (DNA): TGTGCCAGCAGTTACTCGCTTCGGGAGCTCGATGAAGCTTTCTTT.

This chain connects TRBV6-5 to TRBJ2-5, with a weak D call TRBD1 (6 bases). Germline V lookup: CDR1 MNHEY, CDR2 SVGAGI. Trimming stripped 5 bases from V and 2 bases from J, with 9 bases between. The CDR3 consists of 13 residues. CDR3 sequence (DNA): TGTGCCAGCAGTCGACAGGATCAAGAGACCCAGTACTTC. The encoded protein is CASSRQDQETQYF.

This clone was recorded a few times. Since a much larger clone is just one base distant, this may be a read error. The V call is TRBV11-2, the J call TRBJ2-7; D uncertain. Trimming removed 2 bases from V and 3 bases from J, with 2 bases in between. Germline CDR1 reads SGHAT; CDR2 reads FQNNGV. This CDR3 spans 11 amino acids. The CDR3 region is CASSLNYEQYF. DNA of the CDR3: TGTGCCAGCAGCTTAAACTACGAGCAGTACTTC.

This chain joins TRBV20-1 and TRBJ2-7, with D tentatively TRBD1 (6 bases). The germline V gene encodes CDR1 DFQATT and CDR2 SNEGSKA (reference sequence). This CDR3 comprises 13 residues. The V end was cut by 3 bases, the J end by 11 bases, with 20 bases between. The DNA for the CDR3 is TGCAGTGCTAGTAGGGGGACAACAGTGAGGGAGTACTTC. Protein: CSASRGTTVREYF.

The rearrangement links TRBV29-1 to TRBJ2-6; possible D gene TRBD1, 6 bases. Germline V gene lookup returns CDR1 SQVTM and CDR2 ANQGSEA. The CDR3 loop spans 14 amino acids. V lost 6 bases to trimming and J lost 1 base, with 10 bases between them. The CDR3, as DNA: TGCAGCGTAGCAGGGGAGTCTGGGGCCAACGTCCTGACTTTC. Translated: CSVAGESGANVLTF. The full variable domain, its missing parts supplied by reference TRBV29-1 and TRBJ2-6, is SAVISQKPSRDICQRGTSLTIQCQVDSQVTMMFWYRQQPGQSLTLIATANQGSEATYESGFVIDKFPISRPNLTFSTLTVSNMSPEDSSIYLCSVAGESGANVLTFGAGSRLTVL.

A single count supports this clone. The chain combines TRBV7-9 with TRBJ1-4, with D tentatively TRBD1 (5 bases). The CDR3 length is 15 residues. Looked up from germline, CDR1 is SEHNR and CDR2 is FQNEAQ (reference sequence). V lost 6 bases to trimming and J lost 3 bases, with 14 bases between them. DNA of the CDR3: TGTGCCAGCAGACCCCGGGGCAGCCCTAATGAAAAACTGTTTTTT. It codes for CASRPRGSPNEKLFF.

The V and J genes are TRBV5-8 and TRBJ2-3; 10 positions agree with TRBD1. The germline CDR1 and CDR2 sequences are SGHTS and YDEGEE. The CDR3 has 17 amino acids. Unmatched junction bases numbered 10, after V lost 4 bases and J lost 2 bases. CDR3 DNA sequence: TGTGCCAGCAGCCGTGGAGGACAGGGGGTATCCACAGATACGCAGTATTTT. Protein sequence: CASSRGGQGVSTDTQYF.

This CDR3 is CASSFKGQDNSPLHF. CDR3 bases: TGTGCCAGCAGCTTCAAGGGACAGGATAATTCACCCCTCCACTTT. The chain links TRBV5-4 to TRBJ1-6, with 8 bases aligning to TRBD1. Trimming took 2 bases from V and 5 from J; bases not matched to a gene: 3. Germline V gives CDR1 SGHNT, CDR2 YYREEE (reference sequence). The CDR3 has 15 amino acids.

The chain links TRBV27 to TRBJ1-5; no clear D gene. CDR1 is MNHEY and CDR2 is SMNVEV in the germline V gene (reference sequence). V was cut by 6 bases and J by 6 bases, with 18 bases left in between. The CDR3 spans 15 residues. The CDR3 DNA sequence: TGTGCCAGCAGAGAGGTATCCTCCGGCGGTCAGCCCCAGCATTTT. Protein: CASREVSSGGQPQHF.

This chain uses TRBV15 with TRBJ2-7; 8 bases align to TRBD1. The CDR3 is 15 amino acids. V trimming: 1 base; J trimming: 5 bases; junction bases outside the gene matches: 7. The germline V gene has CDR1 LNHNV and CDR2 YYDKDF (reference sequence). The CDR3 loop reads CATSRAGGQLHEQYF. CDR3 nucleotide sequence: TGTGCCACCAGCAGAGCAGGGGGCCAACTCCACGAGCAGTACTTC.

Details on this clone: Because it lacks the conserved phenylalanine or tryptophan at the end, this CDR3 is likely a read error. Because the CDR3's place on the DNA is in doubt, the DNA is left out and the CDR3 is given as listed by TCRdb. The chain is built from TRBV4-1 and TRBJ1-1; TRBD1, the D gene given by the table, was not confirmed from the DNA. From its first to its last residue, the CDR3 has 13 amino acids. CDR1 and CDR2 (germline): MGHRA, YSYEKL. The CDR3: CASSQNGRGNLWV.